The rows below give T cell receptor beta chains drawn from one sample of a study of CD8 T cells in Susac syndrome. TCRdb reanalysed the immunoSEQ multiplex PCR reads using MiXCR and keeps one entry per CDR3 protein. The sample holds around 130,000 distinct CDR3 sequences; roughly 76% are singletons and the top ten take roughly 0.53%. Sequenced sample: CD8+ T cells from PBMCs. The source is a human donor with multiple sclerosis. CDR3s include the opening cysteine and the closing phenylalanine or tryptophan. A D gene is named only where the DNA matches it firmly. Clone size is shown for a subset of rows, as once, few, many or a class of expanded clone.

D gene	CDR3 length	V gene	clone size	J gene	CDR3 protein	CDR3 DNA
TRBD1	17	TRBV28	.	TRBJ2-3	CASSTDRASSYTDTQYF	TGTGCCAGCAGTACGGACAGGGCATCTTCTTACACAGATACGCAGTATTTT
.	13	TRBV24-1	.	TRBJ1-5	CATKAHGNQPQHF	TGTGCCACCAAGGCACACGGCAATCAGCCCCAGCATTTT
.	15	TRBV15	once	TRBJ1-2	CATSRPDRVNYGYTF	TGTGCCACCAGCAGACCAGACCGCGTTAACTATGGCTACACCTTC
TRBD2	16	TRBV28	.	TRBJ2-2	CAVSGVLAGNAGELFF	TGTGCCGTCTCAGGGGTCCTAGCGGGGAATGCCGGGGAGCTGTTTTTT
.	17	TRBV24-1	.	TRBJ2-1	CATSDFDKLGTGNEQFF	TGTGCCACCAGTGATTTCGACAAATTAGGGACGGGCAATGAGCAGTTCTTC
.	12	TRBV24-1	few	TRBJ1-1	CATRQGNTEAFF	TGTGCCACCAGACAGGGGAACACTGAAGCTTTCTTT
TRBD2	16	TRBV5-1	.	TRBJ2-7	CASSFSAGEGSYEQYF	TGCGCCAGCAGCTTCTCCGCGGGGGAGGGGTCCTACGAGCAGTACTTC
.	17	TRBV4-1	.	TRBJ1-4	CASSQDQVRVSPEKLFF	TGCGCCAGCAGCCAAGATCAGGTCAGGGTATCGCCTGAAAAACTGTTTTTT
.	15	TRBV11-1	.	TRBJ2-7	CASSLGSGQIYEQYF	TGTGCCAGCAGCTTAGGTAGCGGCCAGATCTACGAGCAGTACTTC
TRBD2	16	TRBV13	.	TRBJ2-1	CASSLGLAGAVSEQFF	TGTGCCAGCAGCTTAGGACTAGCGGGGGCCGTGAGTGAGCAGTTCTTC
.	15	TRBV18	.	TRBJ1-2	CASSELRRSYYGYTF	TGTGCCAGCTCGGAACTTCGTCGCAGTTACTATGGCTACACCTTC
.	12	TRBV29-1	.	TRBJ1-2	CSVLTPNYGYTF	TGCAGCGTCCTGACACCTAACTATGGCTACACCTTC
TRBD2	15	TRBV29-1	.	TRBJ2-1	CSVEDRLAGENEQFF	TGCAGCGTTGAAGATCGGCTAGCGGGAGAAAATGAGCAGTTCTTC
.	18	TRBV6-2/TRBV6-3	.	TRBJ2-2	CASSYQGSYSGFAGELFF	TGTGCCAGCAGTTACCAGGGGAGCTATTCTGGATTCGCCGGGGAGCTGTTTTTT
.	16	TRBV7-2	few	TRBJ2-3	CASSLVSGIVVDTQYF	TGTGCCAGCAGCTTAGTTTCAGGGATCGTCGTGGATACGCAGTATTTT
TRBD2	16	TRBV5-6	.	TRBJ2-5	CASSLLLAGWQETQYF	TGTGCCAGCAGCTTGTTACTAGCGGGTTGGCAAGAGACCCAGTACTTC
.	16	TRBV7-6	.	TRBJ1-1	CASSLAGGDGGTEAFF	TGTGCCAGCAGCTTAGCCGGCGGGGATGGGGGCACTGAAGCTTTCTTT